A selection of T cell receptor beta chains follows, all from one sample in a study of cytomegalovirus exposure and HLA in healthy donors. Clones were sequenced by immunoSEQ multiplex PCR, and TCRdb holds only the in-frame ones, with some missing. The sample consists of hundreds of thousands of clones, roughly 85% of them appearing once. The sequenced sample consisted of PBMCs. These receptors all stem from a woman under 30 in good health and CMV-seronegative. Each CDR3 is given with its conserved first and last residue. The D gene is left open where the match is weak. Where a row states a size, it is once, few, many or the class of an expanded clone; other rows omit it.

TRBJ1-3 | NA | once | TRBV7-2 | TGTGCCAGCAGCTTAGTAGGAGGATACTCTGGAAACACCATATATTTT | CASSLVGGYSGNTIYF
TRBJ2-1 | NA | NA | TRBV19 | TGTGCCAGTAGTATAGCCGAGCTGGGGGCCGGAGACAATGAGCAGTTCTTC | CASSIAELGAGDNEQFF
TRBJ2-5 | TRBD1 | NA | TRBV5-4 | TGTGCCAGCAGCAGGGACAGGGGGCAGAAAGAGACCCAGTACTTC | CASSRDRGQKETQYF
TRBJ2-5 | NA | NA | TRBV5-1 | TGCGCCAGCAGCTTTCTACAAGAGACCCAGTACTTC | CASSFLQETQYF
TRBJ2-5 | TRBD1 | NA | TRBV5-1 | TGCGCCAGCAGCCGGAGTGGGACAGGGGGCGCAGAGACCCAGTACTTC | CASSRSGTGGAETQYF
TRBJ2-5 | NA | NA | TRBV30 | TGTGCCTGGAGTGGGTCCGGGGAGACCCAGTACTTC | CAWSGSGETQYF
TRBJ2-7 | NA | NA | TRBV5-1 | TGCGCCAGCAGCTTAGGGGGGACGTCTTCCTACGAGCAGTACTTC | CASSLGGTSSYEQYF
TRBJ1-4 | TRBD1 | NA | TRBV6-1 | TGTGCCAGCAGTGAAGCAGGGGGACAGGCCTTGCTAGTACTGTTTTTT | CASSEAGGQALLVLFF
TRBJ2-7 | TRBD1 | NA | TRBV6-1 | TGTGCCAGCAGTGGTTACAGGGGGTCCTACGAGCAGTACTTC | CASSGYRGSYEQYF
TRBJ1-2 | NA | NA | TRBV30 | TGTGCCTGGAGTGTACGAAATAACCCCATGGTGGATGGCTACACCTTC | CAWSVRNNPMVDGYTF
TRBJ2-7 | TRBD1 | NA | TRBV18 | TGTGCCAGCTCACCAGGCGACAGGGACGTCGCCTACGAGCAGTACTTC | CASSPGDRDVAYEQYF
TRBJ1-2 | NA | NA | TRBV7-9 | TGTGCCAGCAGCTTAGTTTCGGATTATGGCTACACCTTC | CASSLVSDYGYTF
TRBJ2-7 | NA | few | TRBV18 | TGTGCCAGCTCACCAGGTCCGGACTACGAGCAGTACTTC | CASSPGPDYEQYF
TRBJ2-7 | NA | NA | TRBV7-5 | TGTGTCAGAAGCTTAAGCCAAGCCTACGAGCAGTACTTC | CVRSLSQAYEQYF
TRBJ1-4 | NA | NA | TRBV5-1 | TGCGCCAGCAGGGGGGTCGTGGGAGAAAAACTGTTTTTT | CASRGVVGEKLFF
TRBJ1-2 | NA | NA | TRBV4-1 | TGCGCCAGCACTAATTTCAGGTCCACGGGAGGCTACACCTTC | CASTNFRSTGGYTF
TRBJ2-1 | NA | NA | TRBV7-9 | TGTGCCAGCAGCTATCCGCGGTCCTACAATGAGCAGTTCTTC | CASSYPRSYNEQFF
TRBJ1-4 | NA | once | TRBV2 | TGTGCCAGCAGTGAAGAGACAGGAAGGGAAAAACTGTTTTTT | CASSEETGREKLFF
TRBJ1-2 | NA | NA | TRBV5-1 | TGCGCCAGCAGCTTGGGAGTCTCGTCCTATGGCTACACCTTC | CASSLGVSSYGYTF
TRBJ1-1 | TRBD1 | few | TRBV10-1 | TGCGCCAGCAGTGCGACAGGGCGAACTGAAGCTTTCTTT | CASSATGRTEAFF